This T cell receptor (beta chain) was captured by sequencing in a study of shared clonotypes between healthy human individuals. A remark on this clone: Its antigen is not identified.

Study observations and caveats: The study found lower generation probabilities in non-shared clonotypes than in those shared by all four donors.

V dropped 5 bases and J dropped 6 bases, with 13 bases sitting between them. This CDR3 has 13 amino acids. Germline V lookup: CDR1 MNHEY, CDR2 SMNVEV (reference sequence). An even split of each subset's genomic DNA across several immunoSEQ plates was performed. Method: immunoSEQ multiplex PCR; TCRdb's copy keeps in-frame clones and lacks some. Counted here are approximately 1.9 million clones, around 93% occurring once; the ten biggest clones make up around 1.7%. Naive CD8 cells, CD45RO-negative and positively selected for CCR7, excluded terminally differentiated effector memory CD45RA+ cells. The TCR was taken from a man aged 18 to 35 in good health. Some clones in this sample may be carry-over from other donors' samples. Sample: naive CD8+ T cells from PBMCs. The chain is built from TRBV27 and TRBJ1-1; a weak D match, TRBD1 (5 bases). In DNA, the CDR3 is TGTGCCAGCAGTCCCCTCCAGGGAGCTGAAGCTTTCTTT. Translated: CASSPLQGAEAFF.